The next 26 T cell receptor beta chains were all read from a single sample in a study of breast tumors, draining lymph nodes, adjacent tissues. Samples came from axillary lymph nodes draining the breast cancer. A single record per CDR3 protein comes from TCRdb applying MiXCR to the multiplex PCR reads. The sample lists roughly 120,000 distinct CDR3 sequences; 15% to 20% were seen once. Input material: axillary lymph node tissue. The receptors were gathered from a female donor with breast cancer. Some clones in this sample may be carry-over from other donors' samples.

A word on this clonotype: Just one base apart from a much larger clone, this may be a read error. V usage is TRBV4-1 and J usage is TRBJ2-1, with D perhaps being TRBD1 or TRBD2 (5 bases each). The CDR3 consists of 15 residues. CDR1 is MGHRA, CDR2 YSYEKL, per germline. The CDR3 loop reads CASSQERGEGNGQFF. In nucleotides, the CDR3 is TGCGCCAGCAGCCAAGAGAGGGGCGAGGGGAATGGGCAGTTCTTC.

This clonotype was seen repeatedly, ten times or more. CDR3 DNA sequence: TGTGCCAGCAGCTTGTACCTTCTCAGCTACGAGCAGTACTTC. As protein: CASSLYLLSYEQYF. V is TRBV5-6 and J is TRBJ2-7; D is uncertain. Germline loops: CDR1 SGHDT, CDR2 YYEEEE. The CDR3 length is 14 residues. V dropped 1 base and J dropped 3 bases, with 11 bases sitting between them.

In this sample, this clonotype turned up many times. V gene TRBV20-1 combines with J gene TRBJ2-5, with D unclear. The V gene's germline CDR1 is DFQATT and CDR2 SNEGSKA (reference sequence). V lost 1 base to trimming and J lost 2 bases, with 5 bases between them. This CDR3 has 12 residues. The DNA of the CDR3 is TGCAGTGCTAGAGGGTCACAAGAGACCCAGTACTTC. The encoded protein is CSARGSQETQYF.

This clonotype has at least ten counts. The V gene is TRBV20-1, the J gene TRBJ2-3; D is uncertain. V gave up 2 bases and J gave up 4 bases, with 13 bases separating them. Germline CDR1 is DFQATT and CDR2 is SNEGSKA (reference sequence). The CDR3 length is 14 residues. The DNA of the CDR3 is TGCAGTGCTAGATTTCAAGCTACCGCAGATACGCAGTATTTT. Amino acids: CSARFQATADTQYF.

The sample holds many counts of this clonotype. The chain has TRBV5-1 and TRBJ2-1; no reliable D call. CDR1 SGHRS and CDR2 YFSETQ come from the germline V gene. This CDR3 has 14 amino acids. Between the trimmed V and J ends, which lost 4 bases and 8 bases, there was a span of 16 bases. The CDR3 protein is CASSPSSSIDEQFF. CDR3 nucleotides: TGCGCCAGCAGCCCTAGTAGTAGTATCGATGAGCAGTTCTTC.

This clonotype came up many times. The V gene is TRBV3-1, the J gene TRBJ2-5; D ambiguous. In germline, CDR1 is LGHDT, CDR2 YNNKEL (reference sequence). The CDR3 runs to 11 residues. V lost 4 bases and J lost 5, with 5 bases in between. The CDR3 loop is CASSRGETQYF. The DNA of the CDR3 is TGTGCCAGCAGCCGTGGGGAGACCCAGTACTTC.

The chain combines TRBV19 with TRBJ2-6; D is unresolved. Per the germline V gene, CDR1 is LNHDA and CDR2 is SQIVND (reference sequence). The CDR3 is 15 residues long. V was clipped by 7 bases and J by 2 bases, with 12 bases between them. The DNA for the CDR3 is TGTGCCAGTACCCTGACATTAACTGGGGCCAACGTCCTGACTTTC. Translation: CASTLTLTGANVLTF.

This clonotype was detected many times. J is TRBJ2-3 and V is TRBV6-4, with 8 bases aligning to TRBD2. Losses at the gene ends were 4 bases for V and 6 bases for J; bases not matched to a gene: 6. In germline, CDR1 is MRHNA, CDR2 SNTAGT. This CDR3 region has 14 residues. The CDR3 here is CASSVSGRADTQYF. The CDR3 DNA is TGTGCCAGCAGTGTCAGCGGGAGAGCGGATACGCAGTATTTT.

Turning to this clonotype: A single base separates this from a much larger clone, so it may be a read error. The CDR3 DNA sequence: TGTGCCAGCAGGACCAAGACTAGCGGAGATGACACCGGGGAGCTGTTTTTT. Its protein is CASRTKTSGDDTGELFF. The chain recombines TRBV6-4 with TRBJ2-2; 9 bases align to TRBD2. V gave up 6 bases and J gave up 3 bases; unmatched junction bases: 11. Per the germline V gene, CDR1 is MRHNA and CDR2 is SNTAGT. This CDR3 comprises 17 residues.

The chain joins TRBV7-2 to TRBJ1-1; TRBD1 aligns across 7 bases. V shed 5 bases, J shed 4 bases, and the junction held 4 bases outside the gene matches. From germline, CDR1 is SGHTA and CDR2 FQGNSA. The CDR3 runs 13 residues. The DNA of the CDR3 is TGTGCCAGCAGCACCGCAGGGGGCACTGAAGCTTTCTTT. Amino acid sequence: CASSTAGGTEAFF.

There are many counts of this clonotype. The rearrangement joins TRBV19 to TRBJ1-5; TRBD1 might be the D (6 bases). Per germline, CDR1 LNHDA and CDR2 SQIVND (reference sequence). V was trimmed by 4 bases and J by 5 bases, leaving 15 bases between them. There are 15 residues in the CDR3. The CDR3 region is CASSRVHRVDQPQHF. For the CDR3, the DNA is TGTGCCAGTAGTAGGGTACACAGGGTTGATCAGCCCCAGCATTTT. The variable domain in full, with the rest retrieved from reference TRBV19 and TRBJ1-5, is DGGITQSPKYLFRKEGQNVTLSCEQNLNHDAMYWYRQDPGQGLRLIYYSQIVNDFQKGDIAEGYSVSREKKESFPLTVTSAQKNPTAFYLCASSRVHRVDQPQHFGDGTRLSIL.

Many counts were recorded for this clonotype. V is TRBV20-1 and J is TRBJ2-4; a possible D gene is TRBD1 (7 bases). The length of the CDR3 is 13 residues. Germline assignment: CDR1 DFQATT and CDR2 SNEGSKA (reference sequence). Trimming stripped 3 bases from V and 8 bases from J, with 14 bases between. The CDR3 region has the DNA TGCAGTGCTAGGGAGGGGGCGCGATACATTCAGTACTTC. Amino acid sequence: CSAREGARYIQYF.

In this sample, this clonotype turned up many times. This rearrangement joins TRBV3-1 to TRBJ2-7; 8 nucleotides line up with TRBD2. CDR1 and CDR2 from the germline V gene are LGHDT and YNNKEL (reference sequence). V lost 5 bases and J lost 2; bases outside the gene matches: 8. The CDR3 has 15 residues. CDR3: CASSFFSGVPYEQYF. In nucleotides, the CDR3 is TGTGCCAGCAGCTTTTTTAGCGGGGTCCCCTACGAGCAGTACTTC.

This clonotype was picked up many times. The chain combines TRBV19 with TRBJ2-1; 14 bases align to TRBD2. The CDR3 consists of 18 residues. CDR1 LNHDA and CDR2 SQIVND come from the germline V gene (reference sequence). V dropped 6 bases and J dropped 1; count of bases not matched to a gene: 8. The CDR3 protein is CASRRLAGGPGSYNEQFF. The DNA of the CDR3 is TGTGCCAGTAGGAGACTAGCGGGAGGGCCGGGTTCCTACAATGAGCAGTTCTTC. The complete variable domain, with remaining parts taken from reference TRBV19 and TRBJ2-1, reads DGGITQSPKYLFRKEGQNVTLSCEQNLNHDAMYWYRQDPGQGLRLIYYSQIVNDFQKGDIAEGYSVSREKKESFPLTVTSAQKNPTAFYLCASRRLAGGPGSYNEQFFGPGTRLTVL.

In this sample, this clonotype turned up a few times. The chain carries TRBV28 and TRBJ2-3, with D perhaps matching TRBD1 (6 bases). The CDR3 contains 13 residues. Germline CDR1 and CDR2: MDHEN and SYDVKM. V lost 6 bases and J lost 3, with 10 bases in between. In DNA, the CDR3 is TGTGCCAGCAGCGCTACAGGGACAGATACGCAGTATTTT. This encodes CASSATGTDTQYF.

Concerning this clonotype: With a much larger clone just one base away, this may be a read error. The chain combines TRBV7-2 with TRBJ2-3, with D hard to call. With 4 bases removed from V and 2 bases from J, the gap between germline ends came to 13 bases. Germline CDR1 and CDR2: SGHTA and FQGNSA. The CDR3 has 15 residues. This CDR3 reads CASSSASATTDTQYF. In DNA, the CDR3 is TGTGCCAGCAGCTCGGCCTCGGCGACCACAGATACGCAGTATTTT.

The table lists this clonotype with many counts. The chain employs TRBV7-8 and TRBJ2-3, with 8 bases matching TRBD2. The ends lost 0 bases at V and 6 bases at J; junction bases unmatched: 5. CDR3 size: 15 residues. From germline, CDR1 is SGHVS and CDR2 FQNEAQ. The CDR3 coding sequence is TGTGCCAGCAGCTTAGCCGGGACTAGAGCGGATACGCAGTATTTT. This encodes CASSLAGTRADTQYF. The entire variable domain, with the rest obtained from reference TRBV7-8 and TRBJ2-3, is as follows: GAGVSQSPRYKVAKRGQDVALRCDPISGHVSLFWYQQALGQGPEFLTYFQNEAQLDKSGLPSDRFFAERPEGSVSTLKIQRTQQEDSAVYLCASSLAGTRADTQYFGPGTRLTVL.

The CDR3 bases are TGTGCCAGCAGTGACGGCAGGGAGATATACGAGCAGTACTTC. As protein: CASSDGREIYEQYF. V gene TRBV6-4 combines with J gene TRBJ2-7, with D perhaps being TRBD1 or TRBD2 (5 bases each). V lost 2 bases to trimming and J lost 4 bases, with 12 bases between them. This CDR3 comprises 14 residues. In germline, CDR1 is MRHNA, CDR2 SNTAGT.

In this sample, this clonotype turned up many times. This chain uses TRBV7-2 with TRBJ2-2; D possibly corresponds to TRBD2 (6 bases). V dropped 3 bases and J dropped 8 bases, with 13 bases sitting between them. In germline, CDR1 is SGHTA, CDR2 FQGNSA. This CDR3 is built from 14 residues. Here the CDR3 reads CASSFARESGELFF. CDR3 DNA: TGTGCCAGCAGCTTTGCACGGGAGTCAGGGGAGCTGTTTTTT.

This clonotype has ten or more counts. This chain links TRBV29-1 with TRBJ2-7; 10 nucleotides agree with TRBD1. CDR1 is SQVTM, CDR2 ANQGSEA, per germline. The CDR3 consists of 14 residues. V was clipped by 4 bases and J by 5 bases; unmatched bases: 8. The CDR3 coding sequence is TGCAGCGTTGGGTACCGGGACAGGGGCGACGAGCAGTACTTC. Protein: CSVGYRDRGDEQYF.

A remark on this clonotype: A much larger clonotype is one base distant, so this may be a read error. The chain couples TRBV4-1 to TRBJ1-4, with a weak D call TRBD1 (5 bases). This CDR3 has 18 residues. Germline CDR1 and CDR2: MGHRA and YSYEKL. The CDR3 DNA reads as TGCGCCAGCAGCCAAAGCGGGGGGGTCGGGTCAACTAATGGAAAACTGTTTTTT. Encoded protein: CASSQSGGVGSTNGKLFF.

This clonotype has a count of ten or more. J is TRBJ1-3 and V is TRBV4-2; no firm D call. This CDR3 is 16 amino acids long. V lost 0 bases and J lost 0, with 9 bases in between. Germline V gene data show CDR1 as LGHNA and CDR2 as YNFKEQ. CDR3 DNA sequence: TGTGCCAGCAGCCAAGAAGTCAGGAACTCTGGAAACACCATATATTTT. The encoded protein is CASSQEVRNSGNTIYF.

This clonotype has ten or more counts. This chain uses TRBV5-4 with TRBJ2-1; a weak D match, TRBD2 (6 bases). The V gene lost 4 bases and the J gene lost 3 bases, with 14 bases spanning the gap. The CDR3 is 15 amino acids. Germline CDR1 reads SGHNT; CDR2 reads YYREEE (reference sequence). The CDR3 region is CASSRTSSDYNEQFF. In DNA form, the CDR3 reads TGTGCCAGCAGCCGTACTAGCTCAGACTACAATGAGCAGTTCTTC.

Worth noting for this clonotype: One end of the junction is discordant with germline, which a read error may explain. V is TRBV18 and J is TRBJ2-1; 8 positions match TRBD1. The CDR3 consists of 13 residues. Germline assignment: CDR1 KGHSH and CDR2 LQKENI. The CDR3 coding sequence is TGTGCCAGCCCACCGCGAACAGGGGGTGAGCAGTTCTTC. Protein: CASPPRTGGEQFF.

The chain couples TRBV5-4 to TRBJ1-4; TRBD1 matches 8 bases. J gave up 7 bases and V 4 bases, and 12 bases lay outside the gene matches. The CDR3 length is 16 residues. Germline CDR1 and CDR2: SGHNT and YYREEE (reference sequence). The CDR3 sequence is CASSRAGGSDGEKLFF. The CDR3 DNA follows: TGTGCCAGCAGCCGGGCAGGGGGCTCCGACGGTGAAAAACTGTTTTTT. Full variable domain (remainder filled in from reference TRBV5-4 and TRBJ1-4): ETGVTQSPTHLIKTRGQQVTLRCSSQSGHNTVSWYQQALGQGPQFIFQYYREEENGRGNFPPRFSGLQFPNYSSELNVNALELDDSALYLCASSRAGGSDGEKLFFGSGTQLSVL.

Comments on this clonotype: Given a much more abundant clone one base away, this may be a read error. The J gene is TRBJ2-2, the V gene TRBV5-6; tentatively, D is TRBD2 (6 bases). Germline-derived CDR1 and CDR2 are SGHDT and YYEEEE. The CDR3 length is 12 residues. The CDR3 here is CASNRNTGGLFF. The CDR3 DNA reads TGTGCCAGCAACAGGAACACCGGGGGGCTGTTTTTT. Using reference TRBV5-6 and TRBJ2-2 for the parts outside the CDR3, the full variable domain is DAGVTQSPTHLIKTRGQQVTLRCSPKSGHDTVSWYQQALGQGPQFIFQYYEEEERQRGNFPDRFSGHQFPNYSSELNVNALLLGDSALYLCASNRNTGGLFFGEGSRLTVL.